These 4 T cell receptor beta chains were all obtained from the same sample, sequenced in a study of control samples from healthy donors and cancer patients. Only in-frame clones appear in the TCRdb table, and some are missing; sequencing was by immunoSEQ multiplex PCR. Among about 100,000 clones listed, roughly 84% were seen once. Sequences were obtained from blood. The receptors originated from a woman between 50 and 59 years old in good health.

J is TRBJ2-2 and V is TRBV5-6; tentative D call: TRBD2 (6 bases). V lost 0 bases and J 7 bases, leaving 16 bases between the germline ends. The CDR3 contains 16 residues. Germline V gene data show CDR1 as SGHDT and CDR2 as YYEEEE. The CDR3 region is CASSLGGGIFSGELFF. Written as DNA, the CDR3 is TGTGCCAGCAGCTTGGGTGGCGGGATATTTAGCGGGGAGCTGTTTTTT.

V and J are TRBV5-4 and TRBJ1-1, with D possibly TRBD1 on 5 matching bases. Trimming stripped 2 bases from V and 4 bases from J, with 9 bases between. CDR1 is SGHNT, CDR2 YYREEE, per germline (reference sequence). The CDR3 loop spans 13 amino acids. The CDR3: CASSFEGVTEAFF. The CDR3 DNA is TGTGCCAGCAGCTTTGAAGGGGTCACTGAAGCTTTCTTT.

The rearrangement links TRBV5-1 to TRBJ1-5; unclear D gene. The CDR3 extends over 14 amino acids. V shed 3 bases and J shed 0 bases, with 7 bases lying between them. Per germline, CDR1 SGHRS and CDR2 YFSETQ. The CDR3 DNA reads TGCGCCAGCAGCTACGAATCTAGCAATCAGCCCCAGCATTTT. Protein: CASSYESSNQPQHF.

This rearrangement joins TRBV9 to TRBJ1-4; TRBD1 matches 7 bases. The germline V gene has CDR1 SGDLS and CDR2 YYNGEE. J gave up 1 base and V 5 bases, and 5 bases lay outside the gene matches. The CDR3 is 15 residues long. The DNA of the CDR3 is TGTGCCAGCAGTGCAGGGGGTTTAACTAATGAAAAACTGTTTTTT. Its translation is CASSAGGLTNEKLFF. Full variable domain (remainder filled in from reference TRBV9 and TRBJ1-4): DSGVTQTPKHLITATGQRVTLRCSPRSGDLSVYWYQQSLDQGLQFLIQYYNGEERAKGNILERFSAQQFPDLHSELNLSSLELGDSALYFCASSAGGLTNEKLFFGSGTQLSVL.